This section outlines one T cell receptor beta chain sequence together with its context. There is no known antigen for this receptor. Qualities for individual bases were not recorded, and no much larger clone is one base off. V is shortened by 0 bases, J by 0 bases, and the region joining them spans 7 bases. CDR1 and CDR2 are read off the germline V gene (reference sequence) as SGHNT and YYREEE. Reading from cysteine to phenylalanine, the CDR3 counts 15 amino acids. This entry keeps only the CDR3 DNA: 45 bases, framed from base 1. The CDR3 regions of human TCRbeta chains were analyzed by immunosequencing. As for the authors' bioinformatics: Repertoire TCRs were checked for matches against a reference library of SARS-CoV-2-specific TCRs that had been generated using the MIRA antigen-specificity platform. Breadth was defined as the fraction of unique TCRs that were SARS-CoV-2-associated, and depth was defined as the fraction of total T cells that were SARS-CoV-2-associated. Using the MIRA data, every spike-specific TCR was mapped to the spike region that the TCR reacted to and assigned to either a CD4 or a CD8 class. Log10-transformed breadth and depth values were compared by one-way ANOVA with Sidak's multiple comparisons tests. Sourced from immuneACCESS, this table was stored by TCRdb with only in-frame sequences that have V and J called. A share of the clones is absent; for the studies checked, an unresolved V gene accounts for under half, and the remainder has no known explanation. That table furnishes V, J and clone size, whereas the DNA furnished D and trimming. In all, the sample holds about 79,000 clones, and 80% of those were seen once. Clones ranked in the top ten supply around 20% of the sample.

The intended sense of this specimen's time point label: baseline before first vaccination. Vaccinee samples were obtained from the UK trials COV001 and COV002, which included a single-blind randomized controlled phase 2/3 trial of AZD1222 (ChAdOx1 nCoV-19) in healthy adults. For TCRbeta chain sequencing, PBMC samples from trial participants were taken at day 0 and at day 28 after the second dose. This entry belongs to a study of T cell responses to AZD1222 COVID-19 vaccine (dated by TCRdb to 2020 to 2023). About the full investigation: AZD1222 recipients with second doses at about 4 weeks or about 12 weeks were pooled, because spike-specific TCR depth and breadth did not differ between schedules. Trial participants were enrolled by age into subgroups of 18-55, 56-69 and 70-plus years, and 148, 28 and 57 TCR-sequenced participants, respectively, were included in these subgroups. A total of 230 to 250 trial participants underwent TCR sequencing, of whom 200 to 220 had received two doses of AZD1222 and approximately 26 had received two doses of the MenACWY control vaccine. Study-wide findings and limitations: Nearly half of unique spike-specific TCRs reportedly recognized epitopes outside regions mutated in the B.1.351 and B.1.1.7 variants. The 56-69-year group was small, and its depth increase did not reach significance, likely because of low power. After two AZD1222 doses, spike-specific TCR breadth and depth were significantly higher than at day 0 and than in MenACWY recipients. Participants were mostly white British and included more females than males, and it was suggested by the authors that clonal diversity may have been underestimated. Only a handful of AZD1222 recipients were SARS-CoV-2 seropositive at baseline, limiting conclusions about previously exposed vaccinees. The vaccine-associated CD4 TCRs covered the entire spike protein, and the dominant responses fell in regions 160-218 and 743-854. No day 14 peak-response samples were available, so repertoires were characterized only after the peak T cell response.

The clonotype originates from an adult in good health. The source was peripheral blood, collected on day 0 of AZD1222 vaccination. The chain is encoded by TRBV5-4 joined to TRBJ2-1; the D call is tentative, TRBD1 or TRBD2, as each matches 5 bases. The CDR3 region has the sequence CASSLGGSSYNEQFF. The DNA sequence is given as TGTGCCAGCAGCTTGGGGGGGAGCTCCTACAATGAGCAGTTCTTC.